A selection of T cell receptor beta chains follows, all from one sample in a study of shared clonotypes between healthy human individuals. Clones were sequenced by immunoSEQ multiplex PCR, and TCRdb holds only the in-frame ones, with some missing. Of about 1 million clones listed, around 74% are singletons. Sequencing was performed on memory CD4+ T cells sorted from blood. Receptor source: a young man in good health. Both conserved end residues are trimmed from each CDR3. Each record gives: clone size, D gene, J gene, V gene, CDR3 protein. A D gene is named only where the DNA matches it firmly. Some rows have no size entry. The others give once, few or many, or a class for an expanded clone.

size: NA
D: TRBD1
J: TRBJ2-6
V: TRBV30
CDR3: AWGPGTGFGANVLT

size: NA
D: NA
J: TRBJ1-1
V: TRBV2
CDR3: ASSGLGNTEAF

size: NA
D: NA
J: TRBJ2-7
V: TRBV19
CDR3: ASSTGRFPYEQY

size: NA
D: NA
J: TRBJ2-7
V: TRBV21-1
CDR3: ASSKGDISYEQY

size: NA
D: NA
J: TRBJ2-6
V: TRBV9
CDR3: ASSVNVLT

size: many
D: NA
J: TRBJ1-2
V: TRBV10-2
CDR3: ASSPGGREGYT

size: NA
D: NA
J: TRBJ1-1
V: TRBV7-2
CDR3: ASSFNRDLNTEAF

size: NA
D: TRBD1
J: TRBJ2-7
V: TRBV6-1
CDR3: ASSGDRGNEQY

size: NA
D: TRBD1
J: TRBJ1-6
V: TRBV7-2
CDR3: ASTRGTGVSPLH

size: NA
D: NA
J: TRBJ2-7
V: TRBV10-2
CDR3: ASSESRSAGHYEQY

size: NA
D: TRBD1
J: TRBJ2-2
V: TRBV14
CDR3: ASSLRQGFPGELF

size: NA
D: TRBD2
J: TRBJ2-6
V: TRBV7-9
CDR3: ASSPRAGGPTGANVLT

size: once
D: NA
J: TRBJ2-7
V: TRBV5-4
CDR3: ASSWGLREQY

size: NA
D: NA
J: TRBJ2-7
V: TRBV5-1
CDR3: ASSSPDLLRDVQKQY

size: once
D: NA
J: TRBJ2-7
V: TRBV7-2
CDR3: ASRKGGVAYEQY

size: NA
D: NA
J: TRBJ1-2
V: TRBV9
CDR3: ASSVVQGMGGYT

size: few
D: TRBD1
J: TRBJ1-2
V: TRBV28
CDR3: ASSTPGQIYGYT

size: many
D: NA
J: TRBJ1-3
V: TRBV30
CDR3: AWRAHPGNYSGNTIY

size: NA
D: TRBD1
J: TRBJ2-1
V: TRBV30
CDR3: AWRGQGARGHEQF

size: few
D: TRBD2
J: TRBJ2-1
V: TRBV5-1
CDR3: ASRQTSGRASEQF

size: NA
D: TRBD1
J: TRBJ1-2
V: TRBV6-5
CDR3: ASSSLDRGFGYT

size: NA
D: NA
J: TRBJ2-5
V: TRBV5-6
CDR3: ASSLAGIWTQY

size: NA
D: NA
J: TRBJ1-1
V: TRBV12-5
CDR3: ASAGTVDTEAF

size: few
D: NA
J: TRBJ1-5
V: TRBV28
CDR3: ASSLRGARAQPQH

size: NA
D: TRBD1
J: TRBJ1-2
V: TRBV7-2
CDR3: ASSSRDRLYGYT

size: few
D: NA
J: TRBJ1-1
V: TRBV5-1
CDR3: ASSVQTLEVNTEAF

size: few
D: TRBD2
J: TRBJ2-3
V: TRBV18
CDR3: ASSPGSGDSTDTQY

size: NA
D: TRBD1
J: TRBJ2-5
V: TRBV29-1
CDR3: SVEDLKGARETQY